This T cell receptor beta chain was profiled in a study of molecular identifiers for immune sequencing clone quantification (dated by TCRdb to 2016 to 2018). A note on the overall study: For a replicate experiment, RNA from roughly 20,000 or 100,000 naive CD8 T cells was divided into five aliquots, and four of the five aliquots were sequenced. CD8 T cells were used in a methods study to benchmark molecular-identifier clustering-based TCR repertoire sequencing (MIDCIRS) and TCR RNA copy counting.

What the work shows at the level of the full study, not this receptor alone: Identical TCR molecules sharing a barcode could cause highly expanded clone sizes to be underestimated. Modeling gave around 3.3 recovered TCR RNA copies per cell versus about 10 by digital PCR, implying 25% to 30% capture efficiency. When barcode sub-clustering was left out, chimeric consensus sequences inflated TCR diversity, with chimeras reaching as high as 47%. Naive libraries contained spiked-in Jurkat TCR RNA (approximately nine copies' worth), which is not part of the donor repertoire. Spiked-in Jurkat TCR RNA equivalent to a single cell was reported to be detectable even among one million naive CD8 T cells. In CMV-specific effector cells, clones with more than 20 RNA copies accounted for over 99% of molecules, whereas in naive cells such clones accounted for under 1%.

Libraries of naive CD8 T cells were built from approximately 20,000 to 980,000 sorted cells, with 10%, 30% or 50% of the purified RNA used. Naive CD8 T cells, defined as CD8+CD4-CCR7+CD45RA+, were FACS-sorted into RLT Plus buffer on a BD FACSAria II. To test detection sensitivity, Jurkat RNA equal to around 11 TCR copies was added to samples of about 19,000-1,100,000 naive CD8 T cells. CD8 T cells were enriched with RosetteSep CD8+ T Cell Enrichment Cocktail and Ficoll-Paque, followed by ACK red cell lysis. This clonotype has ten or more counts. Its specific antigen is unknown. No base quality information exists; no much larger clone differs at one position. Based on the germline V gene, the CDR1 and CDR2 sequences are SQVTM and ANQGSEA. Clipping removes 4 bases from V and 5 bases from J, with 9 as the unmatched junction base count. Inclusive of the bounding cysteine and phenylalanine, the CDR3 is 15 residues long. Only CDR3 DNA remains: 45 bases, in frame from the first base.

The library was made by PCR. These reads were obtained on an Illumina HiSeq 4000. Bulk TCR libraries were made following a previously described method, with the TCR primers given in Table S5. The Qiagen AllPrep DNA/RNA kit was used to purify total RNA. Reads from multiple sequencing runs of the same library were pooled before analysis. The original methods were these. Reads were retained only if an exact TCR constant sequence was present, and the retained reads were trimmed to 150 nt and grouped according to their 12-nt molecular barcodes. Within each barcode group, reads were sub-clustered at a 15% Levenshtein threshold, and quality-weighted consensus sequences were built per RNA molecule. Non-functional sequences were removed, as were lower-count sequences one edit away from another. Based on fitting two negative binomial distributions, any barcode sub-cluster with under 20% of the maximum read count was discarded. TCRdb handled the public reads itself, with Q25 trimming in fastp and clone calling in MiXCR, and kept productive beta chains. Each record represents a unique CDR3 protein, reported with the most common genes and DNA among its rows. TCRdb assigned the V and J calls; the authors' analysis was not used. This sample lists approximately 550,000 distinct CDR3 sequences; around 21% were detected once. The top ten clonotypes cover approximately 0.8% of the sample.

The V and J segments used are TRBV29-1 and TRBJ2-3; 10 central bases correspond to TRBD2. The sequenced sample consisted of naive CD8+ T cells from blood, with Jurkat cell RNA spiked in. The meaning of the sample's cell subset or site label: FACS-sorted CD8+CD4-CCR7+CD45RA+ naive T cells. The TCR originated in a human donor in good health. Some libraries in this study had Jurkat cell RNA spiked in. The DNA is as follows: TGCAGCGTTGTTCGGCGGGCTAGCGGGGGAGATACGCAGTATTTT. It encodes CSVVRRASGGDTQYF.